These 5 T cell receptor beta chains were all obtained from the same sample, sequenced in a study of PD-L1 blockade in urothelial cancer. Profiled with immunoSEQ multiplex PCR; TCRdb holds only in-frame clones, not every one. This sample has over 35,000 clones, with around four fifths found just once. Time point meaning: pretreatment peripheral blood. Here the sequenced sample was PBMCs, taken around atezolizumab (anti-PD-L1) treatment. The receptor source for this set is a man older than 75 with urothelial cancer.

The rearrangement uses TRBV7-2 and TRBJ1-5; 7 bases are shared with TRBD1. V shed 3 bases, J shed 7 bases, and the junction held 12 bases outside the gene matches. The CDR3 consists of 16 residues. Germline V gene sequence: CDR1 SGHTA, CDR2 FQGNSA. The CDR3 reads CASSFSGQSMHQPQHF. The CDR3 nucleotides read TGTGCCAGCAGCTTTTCGGGACAGAGCATGCACCAGCCCCAGCATTTT. Full variable domain (remainder filled in from reference TRBV7-2 and TRBJ1-5): GAGVSQSPSNKVTEKGKDVELRCDPISGHTALYWYRQSLGQGLEFLIYFQGNSAPDKSGLPSDRFSAERTGGSVSTLTIQRTQQEDSAVYLCASSFSGQSMHQPQHFGDGTRLSIL.

The chain recombines TRBV10-1 with TRBJ2-3; 7 bases map to TRBD1. The CDR3 totals 16 residues. The V segment lost 4 bases and the J segment 2 bases; nucleotides outside the gene matches: 9. Per germline, CDR1 WNHNN and CDR2 SYGVQD (reference sequence). Here the CDR3 DNA reads TGCGCCAGCAGTGGTCCCCGGGACAGAATCACAGATACGCAGTATTTT. As protein: CASSGPRDRITDTQYF.

The chain links TRBV7-2 to TRBJ1-5; D is perhaps TRBD1 (5 bases). The CDR3 contains 13 residues. Trimming cost V 5 bases and J 13 bases, with 18 bases left between them. Per germline, CDR1 SGHTA and CDR2 FQGNSA. This chain's CDR3 is CASSDRGGRTQHF. The CDR3 nucleotides are TGTGCCAGCAGCGATAGGGGAGGCCGGACACAGCATTTT.

By share of the sample, this clone is medium-sized. The chain employs TRBV6-1 and TRBJ1-4, with TRBD1 identical over 8 bases. The CDR3 runs 17 residues. The germline V gene has CDR1 MNHNS and CDR2 SASEGT. J gave up 7 bases and V 0 bases, and 10 bases lay outside the gene matches. The CDR3 spells CASSEAFTRGRFEKLFF. Written as DNA, the CDR3 is TGTGCCAGCAGTGAAGCTTTTACCAGGGGGCGATTTGAAAAACTGTTTTTT.

The rearrangement joins TRBV7-2 to TRBJ1-3; D unclear. CDR3 length equals 15 residues. V lost 5 bases, J lost 0 bases, and 11 bases lay in between. Germline CDR1 reads SGHTA; CDR2 reads FQGNSA. The DNA of the CDR3 is TGTGCCAGCAGCCCCGAGCACTTCTCTGGAAACACCATATATTTT. This encodes CASSPEHFSGNTIYF.